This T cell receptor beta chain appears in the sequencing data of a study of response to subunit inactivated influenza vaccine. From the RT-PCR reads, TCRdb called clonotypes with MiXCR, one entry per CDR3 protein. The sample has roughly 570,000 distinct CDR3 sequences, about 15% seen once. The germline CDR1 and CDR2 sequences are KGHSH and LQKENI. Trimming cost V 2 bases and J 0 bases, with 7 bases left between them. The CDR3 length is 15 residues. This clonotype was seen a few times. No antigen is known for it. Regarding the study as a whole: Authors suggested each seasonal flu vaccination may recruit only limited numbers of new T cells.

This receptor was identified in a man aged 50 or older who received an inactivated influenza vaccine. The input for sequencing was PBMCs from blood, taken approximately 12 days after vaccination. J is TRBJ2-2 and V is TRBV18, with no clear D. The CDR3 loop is CASSPIGPNTGELFF. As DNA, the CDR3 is TGTGCCAGCTCACCAATTGGCCCGAACACCGGGGAGCTGTTTTTT.